This TCR beta chain appears in the sequencing data of a study of T cells in tuberculosis. At the level of the study: T cells were selected with CD1B tetramers loaded with glucose monomycolate. Study findings and constraints: Low-affinity CD1B-GMM tetramer-binding T cells may have been missed.

Thawed, overnight-rested PBMC were stained with GMM-loaded CD1B tetramer, viability dye and anti-CD3, then sorted. CD1B tetramers were loaded with Rhodococcus equi-derived C32 glucose monomycolate. CDR1 and CDR2 from the germline V gene are LGHNT and FRNRAP. The CDR3 has 13 amino acids. Trimming took off 6 bases at V and 0 bases at J, with 8 bases between the two ends. Clones were read by immunoSEQ multiplex PCR, and TCRdb kept only the in-frame ones, dropping some. Among 88,000 or so clones listed, roughly 90% were seen once. This sequence originates from an adult woman with latent tuberculosis. The V and J genes are TRBV12-5 and TRBJ1-1; D is unclear. The sequenced sample was CD1b-GMM tetramer-negative cells sorted from PBMCs. CDR3 loop: CASGHVVNTEAFF. In nucleotides, the CDR3 is TGTGCTAGTGGCCACGTAGTGAACACTGAAGCTTTCTTT.